These 17 T cell receptor beta chains share one sample of origin, sequenced in a study of CD8+ T cells in alopecia areata (dated by TCRdb to the late 2010s). Sample time point, as interpreted from the label and publication: baseline before oral tofacitinib. Receptor libraries were prepared by the immunoSEQ multiplex PCR assay. For TCR sequencing, RNA was extracted from every sample and reverse transcribed into cDNA to serve as template. TCRdb holds this immuneACCESS table with in-frame rearrangements only. Some clones are missing; in checked studies, unresolved V genes explain under half, and the rest has no known cause. Within this sample are 170,000 or so clones, with 50% to 70% of them counted one time only. The ten largest clones capture over 1.5% of the sample. Here the sequenced sample was CD4+ T cells sorted from blood, taken at week 0. These receptors were taken from a human donor with alopecia areata.

This clone was counted between two and nine times. V and J are TRBV4-3 and TRBJ2-3, with D hard to call. Germline V gene sequence: CDR1 LGHNA, CDR2 YSLEER. The CDR3 length is 15 residues. V lost 0 bases and J lost 0, with 7 bases in between. CDR3 coding DNA: TGCGCCAGCAGCCAAGAGTGGGGAAGCACAGATACGCAGTATTTT. As protein: CASSQEWGSTDTQYF.

The chain uses TRBV25-1 and TRBJ2-7, with 9 bases matching TRBD1. This CDR3 comprises 15 residues. Germline V lookup: CDR1 MGHDK, CDR2 SYGVNS. V lost 1 base to trimming and J lost 5 bases; unmatched junction nucleotides: 6. The chain's CDR3 is CASSEWGQGIDEQYF. As DNA, the CDR3 is TGTGCCAGCAGTGAATGGGGACAGGGTATTGACGAGCAGTACTTC.

This sequence joins TRBV29-1 and TRBJ2-2; a weak D match, TRBD1 (6 bases). The CDR3 is 14 amino acids. Trimming took 2 bases from V and 3 from J, leaving 10 bases between them. Germline V lookup: CDR1 SQVTM, CDR2 ANQGSEA. CDR3 region: CSVEPQGYTGELFF. DNA for the CDR3: TGCAGCGTTGAACCACAGGGTTACACCGGGGAGCTGTTTTTT.

This chain connects TRBV29-1 to TRBJ2-7, with D perhaps given as TRBD1 or TRBD2 (5 bases each). Trimming shortened V by 0 bases and J by 5 bases, and 11 bases separated the two germline ends. Germline-derived CDR1 and CDR2 are SQVTM and ANQGSEA. The CDR3 is 13 residues long. DNA for the CDR3: TGCAGCGTTGAAGATGGAGGCAGGGACGAGCAGTACTTC. The encoded protein is CSVEDGGRDEQYF.

The rearrangement joins TRBV11-2 to TRBJ2-5; D possibly corresponds to TRBD1 (5 bases). Germline V gives CDR1 SGHAT, CDR2 FQNNGV. V was clipped by 6 bases and J by 5 bases, with 19 bases between them. The CDR3 loop spans 15 amino acids. The CDR3 nucleotides read TGTGCCAGCAGTTTTTCCGAGACGGCAGGGGAGACCCAGTACTTC. It specifies CASSFSETAGETQYF.

The chain links TRBV4-3 to TRBJ2-2; 7 nucleotides agree with TRBD2. This CDR3 comprises 17 residues. The ends lost 4 bases at V and 0 bases at J; junction bases unmatched: 8. Germline values: CDR1 LGHNA, CDR2 YSLEER. This chain's CDR3 is CASSLLASGPNTGELFF. The CDR3 DNA reads TGCGCCAGCAGCCTCCTCGCTAGCGGACCGAACACCGGGGAGCTGTTTTTT.

This chain links TRBV29-1 with TRBJ1-2; no clear D. The CDR3 spans 13 residues. The V gene lost 4 bases and the J gene lost 8 bases, with 17 bases spanning the gap. Germline CDR1 reads SQVTM; CDR2 reads ANQGSEA. The CDR3 region is CSVVRTASRGYTF. For the CDR3, the DNA is TGCAGCGTTGTAAGGACGGCTTCCCGGGGCTACACCTTC.

This clone was seen a single time. The chain has TRBV7-3 and TRBJ1-6; the D is unclear. CDR1 SGHTA and CDR2 FQGTGA come from the germline V gene. Between the trimmed V and J ends, which lost 2 bases and 7 bases, there was a span of 6 bases. CDR3 length: 13 residues. The CDR3 sequence is CASSLGINSPLHF. The CDR3 DNA reads as TGTGCCAGCAGCTTAGGAATCAATTCACCCCTCCACTTT.

The chain carries TRBV2 and TRBJ2-7; D is unresolved. The CDR3 is made up of 11 amino acids. Trimming removed 8 bases at V and 10 bases at J, with 15 bases between. CDR1 and CDR2 (germline): SNHLY, FYNNEI. CDR3: CASRTARSQYF. The CDR3 DNA follows: TGTGCCAGCCGCACCGCCAGGTCTCAGTACTTC.

This clone was seen just once. This chain joins TRBV19 and TRBJ1-2; D not certain. This CDR3 has 13 residues. Per germline, CDR1 LNHDA and CDR2 SQIVND (reference sequence). The ends were cut back, 8 bases at V and 3 bases at J, with 13 bases in the middle. CDR3 residues: CASAPLGYYGYTF. The DNA for the CDR3 is TGTGCCAGTGCCCCACTAGGGTACTATGGCTACACCTTC.

The rearrangement joins TRBV7-7 to TRBJ2-3, with 10 positions matching TRBD2. CDR1 and CDR2 from the germline V gene are SSHAT and FNYEAQ (reference sequence). The trim removed 3 bases at V and 1 base at J, leaving 4 bases unmatched. This CDR3 contains 16 residues. The chain's CDR3 is CASSLGLAGGTDTQYF. CDR3 DNA: TGTGCCAGCAGCTTGGGGCTAGCGGGGGGCACAGATACGCAGTATTTT.

CDR3 residues: CASSSLAGEPETQYF. The CDR3 DNA sequence: TGCGCCAGCAGCTCACTAGCGGGGGAGCCAGAGACCCAGTACTTC. This rearrangement joins TRBV5-1 to TRBJ2-5; 11 bases align to TRBD2. V was pared by 3 bases and J by 4 bases, with 5 bases of the junction left unmatched. The germline CDR1 and CDR2 sequences are SGHRS and YFSETQ. The CDR3 spans 15 residues.

A few counts support this clone. This chain uses TRBV18 with TRBJ1-6; no clear D. With 2 bases removed from V and 7 bases from J, the gap between germline ends came to 9 bases. Germline CDR1 reads KGHSH; CDR2 reads LQKENI. The CDR3 consists of 14 residues. This CDR3 reads CASSPGIGNSPLHF. The DNA of the CDR3 is TGTGCCAGCTCACCAGGGATAGGGAATTCACCCCTCCACTTT.

The chain couples TRBV2 to TRBJ2-4, with 9 positions matching TRBD1. V was clipped by 5 bases and J by 8 bases; unmatched bases: 10. This CDR3 comprises 15 residues. CDR1 and CDR2 from the germline V gene are SNHLY and FYNNEI. This CDR3 reads CASSWTGTGNDIQYF. The DNA of the CDR3 is TGTGCCAGCAGTTGGACCGGGACAGGGAATGACATTCAGTACTTC. The full variable domain, its missing parts supplied by reference TRBV2 and TRBJ2-4, is EPEVTQTPSHQVTQMGQEVILRCVPISNHLYFYWYRQILGQKVEFLVSFYNNEISEKSEIFDDQFSVERPDGSNFTLKIRSTKLEDSAMYFCASSWTGTGNDIQYFGAGTRLSVL.

This clone was counted once. This chain joins TRBV5-1 and TRBJ2-3; 7 bases fit TRBD1. Looked up from germline, CDR1 is SGHRS and CDR2 is YFSETQ. The CDR3 is made up of 16 amino acids. V shed 0 bases, J shed 6 bases, and the junction held 10 bases outside the gene matches. The CDR3 DNA reads as TGCGCCAGCAGCTTGGACGGGACAGCAAATTCGGATACGCAGTATTTT. It codes for CASSLDGTANSDTQYF.

This clone was counted a single time. This sequence joins TRBV30 and TRBJ2-3, with TRBD2 identical over 10 bases. Trimming cost V 4 bases and J 6 bases; bases outside gene matches: 7. Germline lookup yields CDR1 GTSNPN and CDR2 SVGIG (reference sequence). This CDR3 region has 14 residues. The CDR3 here is CAWTSGGPPDTQYF. DNA of the CDR3: TGTGCCTGGACTAGCGGGGGCCCGCCGGATACGCAGTATTTT.

The chain links TRBV25-1 to TRBJ2-3; 8 nucleotides line up with TRBD2. V lost 11 bases and J lost 0; bases outside the gene matches: 4. The germline V gene encodes CDR1 MGHDK and CDR2 SYGVNS. The CDR3 covers 13 residues. CDR3 sequence (DNA): TGTGCCTGCGGGGGGAGTAGCACAGATACGCAGTATTTT. It encodes CACGGSSTDTQYF.